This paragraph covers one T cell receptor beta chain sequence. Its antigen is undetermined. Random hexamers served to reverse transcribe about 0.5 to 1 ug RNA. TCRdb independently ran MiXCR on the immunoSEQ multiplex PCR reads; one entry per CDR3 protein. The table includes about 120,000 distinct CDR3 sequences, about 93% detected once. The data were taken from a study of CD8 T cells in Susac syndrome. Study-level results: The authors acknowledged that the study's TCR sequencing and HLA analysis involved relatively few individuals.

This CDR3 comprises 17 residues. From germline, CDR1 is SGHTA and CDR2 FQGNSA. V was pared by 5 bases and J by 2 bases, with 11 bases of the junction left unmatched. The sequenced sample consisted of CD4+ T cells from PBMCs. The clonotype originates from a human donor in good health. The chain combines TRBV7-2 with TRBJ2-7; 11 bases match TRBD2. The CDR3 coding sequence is TGTGCCAGCAGCCTAGATCGGGTAGCGGGAGGGGCCTACGAGCAGTACTTC. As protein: CASSLDRVAGGAYEQYF.